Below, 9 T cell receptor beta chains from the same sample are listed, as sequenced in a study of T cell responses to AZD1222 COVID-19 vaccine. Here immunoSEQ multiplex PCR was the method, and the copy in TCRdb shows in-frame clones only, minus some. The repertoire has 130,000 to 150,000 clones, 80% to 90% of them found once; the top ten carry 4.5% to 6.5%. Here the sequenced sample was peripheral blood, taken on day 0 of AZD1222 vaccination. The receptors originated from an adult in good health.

The CDR3 reads CASSSTLGVTSGQFF. The CDR3 DNA sequence: TGTGCCAGCAGTTCAACATTAGGGGTTACGAGTGGGCAGTTCTTC. This chain uses TRBV6-5 with TRBJ2-1, with D possibly being TRBD1 (5 bases). CDR1 is MNHEY and CDR2 is SVGAGI in the germline V gene. The CDR3 loop spans 15 amino acids. V lost 4 bases to trimming and J lost 12 bases, with 22 bases between them.

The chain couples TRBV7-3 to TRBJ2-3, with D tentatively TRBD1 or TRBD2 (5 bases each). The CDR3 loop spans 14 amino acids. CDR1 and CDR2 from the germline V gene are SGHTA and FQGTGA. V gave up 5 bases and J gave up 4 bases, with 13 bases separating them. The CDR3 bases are TGTGCCAGCAGCCAATCTCGGGGCGCAGATACGCAGTATTTT. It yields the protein CASSQSRGADTQYF.

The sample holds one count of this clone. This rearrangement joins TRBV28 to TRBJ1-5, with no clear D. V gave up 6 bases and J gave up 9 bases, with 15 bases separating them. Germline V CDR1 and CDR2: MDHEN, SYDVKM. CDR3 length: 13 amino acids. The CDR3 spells CASRNYVRGPQHF. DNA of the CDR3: TGTGCCAGCAGAAACTATGTTCGGGGGCCCCAGCATTTT.

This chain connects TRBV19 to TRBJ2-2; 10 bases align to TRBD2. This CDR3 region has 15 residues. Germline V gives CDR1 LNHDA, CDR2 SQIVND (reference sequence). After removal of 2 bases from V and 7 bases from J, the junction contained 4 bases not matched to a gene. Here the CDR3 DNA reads TGTGCCAGTAGTATACTAGCGGGAGTGATCGGGGAGCTGTTTTTT. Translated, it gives CASSILAGVIGELFF.

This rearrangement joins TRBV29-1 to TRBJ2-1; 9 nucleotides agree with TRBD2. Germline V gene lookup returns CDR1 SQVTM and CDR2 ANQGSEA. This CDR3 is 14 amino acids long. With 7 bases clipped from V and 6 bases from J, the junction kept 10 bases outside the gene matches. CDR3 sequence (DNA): TGCAGCGCAGACCCCGGGACTAGCATCAATGAGCAGTTCTTC. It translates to CSADPGTSINEQFF.

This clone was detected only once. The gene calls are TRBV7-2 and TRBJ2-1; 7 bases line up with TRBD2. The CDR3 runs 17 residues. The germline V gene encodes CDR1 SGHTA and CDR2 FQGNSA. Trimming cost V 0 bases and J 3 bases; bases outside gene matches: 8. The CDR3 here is CASSLARGSGYYNEQFF. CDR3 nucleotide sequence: TGTGCCAGCAGCTTAGCCCGGGGTAGCGGGTACTACAATGAGCAGTTCTTC.

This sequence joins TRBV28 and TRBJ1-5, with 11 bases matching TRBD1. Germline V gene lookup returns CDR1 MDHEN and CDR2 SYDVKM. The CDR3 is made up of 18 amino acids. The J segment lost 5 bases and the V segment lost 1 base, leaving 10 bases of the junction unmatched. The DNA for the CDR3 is TGTGCCAGCAGTTTATCCATGGACAGGGGGCCCCGGCATCAGCCCCAGCATTTT. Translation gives CASSLSMDRGPRHQPQHF.

CDR3 nucleotides: TGTGCCAGCTCACCGGAGACCACTGAAGCTTTCTTT. This gives the protein CASSPETTEAFF. The chain couples TRBV18 to TRBJ1-1; D unresolved. This CDR3 has 12 residues. V was pared by 3 bases and J by 4 bases, with 6 bases between. Germline CDR1 reads KGHSH; CDR2 reads LQKENI. Full variable domain (rest looked up from reference TRBV18 and TRBJ1-1): NAGVMQNPRHLVRRRGQEARLRCSPMKGHSHVYWYRQLPEEGLKFMVYLQKENIIDESGMPKERFSAEFPKEGPSILRIQQVVRGDSAAYFCASSPETTEAFFGQGTRLTVV.

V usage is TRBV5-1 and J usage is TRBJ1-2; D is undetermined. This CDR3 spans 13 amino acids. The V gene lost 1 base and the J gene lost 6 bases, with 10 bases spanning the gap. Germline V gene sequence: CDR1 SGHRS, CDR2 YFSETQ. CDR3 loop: CASSLRVENGYTF. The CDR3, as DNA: TGCGCCAGCAGCTTGAGGGTCGAAAATGGCTACACCTTC.